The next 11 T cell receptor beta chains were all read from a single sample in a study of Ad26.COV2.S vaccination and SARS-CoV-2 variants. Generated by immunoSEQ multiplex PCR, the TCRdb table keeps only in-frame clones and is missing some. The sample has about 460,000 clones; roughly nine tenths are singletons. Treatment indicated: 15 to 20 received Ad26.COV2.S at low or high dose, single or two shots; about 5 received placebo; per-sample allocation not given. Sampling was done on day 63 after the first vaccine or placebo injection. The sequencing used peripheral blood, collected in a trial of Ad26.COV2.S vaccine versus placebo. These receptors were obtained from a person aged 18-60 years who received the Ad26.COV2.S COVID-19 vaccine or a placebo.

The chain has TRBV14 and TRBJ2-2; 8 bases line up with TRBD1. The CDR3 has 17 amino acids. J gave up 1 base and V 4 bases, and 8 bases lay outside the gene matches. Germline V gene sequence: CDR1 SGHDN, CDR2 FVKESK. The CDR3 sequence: CASSRGRTGRNTGELFF. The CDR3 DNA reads TGTGCCAGCAGCCGAGGTAGGACAGGGCGGAACACCGGGGAGCTGTTTTTT. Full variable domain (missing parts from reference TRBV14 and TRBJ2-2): EAGVTQFPSHSVIEKGQTVTLRCDPISGHDNLYWYRRVMGKEIKFLLHFVKESKQDESGMPNNRFLAERTGGTYSTLKVQPAELEDSGVYFCASSRGRTGRNTGELFFGEGSRLTVL.

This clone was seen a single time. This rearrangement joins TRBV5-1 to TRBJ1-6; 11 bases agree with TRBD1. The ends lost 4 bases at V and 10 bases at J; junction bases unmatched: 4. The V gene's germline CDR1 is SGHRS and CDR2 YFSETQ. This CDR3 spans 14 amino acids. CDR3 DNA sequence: TGCGCCAGCAGCGATAGGACAGGGGGCTCACCCCTCCACTTT. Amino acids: CASSDRTGGSPLHF.

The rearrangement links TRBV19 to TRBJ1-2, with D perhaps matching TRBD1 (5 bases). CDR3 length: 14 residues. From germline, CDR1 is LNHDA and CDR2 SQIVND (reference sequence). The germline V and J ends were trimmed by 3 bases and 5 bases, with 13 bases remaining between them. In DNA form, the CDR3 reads TGTGCCAGTAGTATTCGGGACCCCATATATGGCTACACCTTC. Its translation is CASSIRDPIYGYTF. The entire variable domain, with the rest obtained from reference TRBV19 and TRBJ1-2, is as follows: DGGITQSPKYLFRKEGQNVTLSCEQNLNHDAMYWYRQDPGQGLRLIYYSQIVNDFQKGDIAEGYSVSREKKESFPLTVTSAQKNPTAFYLCASSIRDPIYGYTFGSGTRLTVV.

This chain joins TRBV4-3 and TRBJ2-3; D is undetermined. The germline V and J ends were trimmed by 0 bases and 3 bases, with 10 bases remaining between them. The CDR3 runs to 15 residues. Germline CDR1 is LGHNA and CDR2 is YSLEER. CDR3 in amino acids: CASSQDHEGTDTQYF. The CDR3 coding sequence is TGCGCCAGCAGCCAAGATCACGAAGGAACAGATACGCAGTATTTT.

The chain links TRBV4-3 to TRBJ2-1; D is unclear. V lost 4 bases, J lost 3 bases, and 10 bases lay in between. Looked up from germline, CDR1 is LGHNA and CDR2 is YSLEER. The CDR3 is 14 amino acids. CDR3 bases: TGCGCCAGCAGCCCCTATCCAGTCTACAATGAGCAGTTCTTC. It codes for CASSPYPVYNEQFF.

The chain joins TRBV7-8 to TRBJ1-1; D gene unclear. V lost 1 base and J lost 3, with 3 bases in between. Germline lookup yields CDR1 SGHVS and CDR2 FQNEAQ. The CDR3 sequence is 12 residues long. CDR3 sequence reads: CASSLEYTEAFF. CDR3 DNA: TGTGCCAGCAGCTTAGAGTACACTGAAGCTTTCTTT.

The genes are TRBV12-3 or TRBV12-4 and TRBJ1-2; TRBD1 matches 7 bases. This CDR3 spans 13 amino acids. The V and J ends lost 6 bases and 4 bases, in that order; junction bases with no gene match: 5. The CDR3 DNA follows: TGTGCCAGCAGCTGGGACAGTCCCTATGGCTACACCTTC. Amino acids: CASSWDSPYGYTF.

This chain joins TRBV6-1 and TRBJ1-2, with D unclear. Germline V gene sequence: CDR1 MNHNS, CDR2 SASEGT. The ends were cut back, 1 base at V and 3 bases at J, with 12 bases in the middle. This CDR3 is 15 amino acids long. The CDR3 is CASSEGTGNDYGYTF. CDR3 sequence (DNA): TGTGCCAGCAGTGAAGGTACCGGGAACGACTATGGCTACACCTTC.

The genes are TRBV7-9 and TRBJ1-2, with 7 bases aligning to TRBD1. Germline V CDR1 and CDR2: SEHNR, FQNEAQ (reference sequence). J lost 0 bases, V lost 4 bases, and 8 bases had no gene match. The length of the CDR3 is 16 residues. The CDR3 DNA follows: TGTGCCAGCAGCTCTAGACAGGGATCTCCTAACTATGGCTACACCTTC. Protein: CASSSRQGSPNYGYTF.

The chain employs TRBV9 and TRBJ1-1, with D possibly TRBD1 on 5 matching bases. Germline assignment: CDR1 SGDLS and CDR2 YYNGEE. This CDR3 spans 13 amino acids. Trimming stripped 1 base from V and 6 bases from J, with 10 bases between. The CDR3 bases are TGTGCCAGCAGCGTATTGGAGGGGTCTGAAGCTTTCTTT. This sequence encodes CASSVLEGSEAFF. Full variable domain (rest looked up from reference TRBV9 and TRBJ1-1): DSGVTQTPKHLITATGQRVTLRCSPRSGDLSVYWYQQSLDQGLQFLIQYYNGEERAKGNILERFSAQQFPDLHSELNLSSLELGDSALYFCASSVLEGSEAFFGQGTRLTVV.

CDR3: CASSGIRNQPQHF. Here the CDR3 DNA reads TGTGCCAGTAGCGGAATAAGGAATCAGCCCCAGCATTTT. The chain links TRBV19 to TRBJ1-5; D uncertain. Trimming shortened V by 6 bases and J by 4 bases, and 10 bases separated the two germline ends. The CDR3 contains 13 residues. The germline V gene has CDR1 LNHDA and CDR2 SQIVND (reference sequence). Looking up the rest from reference TRBV19 and TRBJ1-5 gives the full variable domain: DGGITQSPKYLFRKEGQNVTLSCEQNLNHDAMYWYRQDPGQGLRLIYYSQIVNDFQKGDIAEGYSVSREKKESFPLTVTSAQKNPTAFYLCASSGIRNQPQHFGDGTRLSIL.